This TCR beta chain was recorded in a study of cytomegalovirus exposure and HLA in healthy donors. The study, taken as a whole, reports: Researchers reported from a later analysis that most CMV-associated TCR beta chains appeared HLA-restricted. Later, an analysis showed that TCR beta chains associated with HLA were more clonally expanded than others that were equally common.

Losses at the gene ends were 6 bases for V and 1 base for J; bases not matched to a gene: 9. This CDR3 is 16 amino acids long. Germline CDR1 and CDR2: MDHEN and SYDVKM. PCR employed 60 Vbeta and 13 Jbeta primers. The data were produced by immunoSEQ multiplex PCR, yet TCRdb's version contains in-frame clones alone and is incomplete. The sample records 140,000 to 150,000 clones, about 80% being singletons. A note on this clone: The antigen remains unidentified.

The rearrangement joins TRBV28 to TRBJ1-1, with 9 nucleotides matching TRBD1. The sequencing sample was made of PBMCs. This sequence originates from a man aged 40-55 years in good health and CMV-seronegative. CDR3 bases: TGTGCCAGCAGCCGGGACAGGGAAGGGTCGAACACTGAAGCTTTCTTT. Translation: CASSRDREGSNTEAFF. The full variable domain, rest sourced from reference TRBV28 and TRBJ1-1, is DVKVTQSSRYLVKRTGEKVFLECVQDMDHENMFWYRQDPGLGLRLIYFSYDVKMKEKGDIPEGYSVSREKKERFSLILESASTNQTSMYLCASSRDREGSNTEAFFGQGTRLTVV.